This T cell receptor (beta chain) was documented in a study of Ad26.COV2.S vaccination and SARS-CoV-2 variants. Across the study: Ad26.COV2.S shots went into the muscle once or twice, 56 days apart. Study findings and constraints: Substantial post-vaccination breadth of spike-specific CD8+ and CD4+ T cell responses was reported. TCR breadth and depth estimates may have understated total T cell responses.

About this clone: The antigen remains unidentified.

V lost 2 bases to trimming and J lost 8 bases, with 10 bases between them. CDR3 size: 14 residues. CDR1 KGHSH and CDR2 LQKENI come from the germline V gene. Documented treatment: roughly 20 received Ad26.COV2.S at low or high dose, single or two shots; several received placebo; per-sample allocation not given. Collection of samples fell on day 63 after the first vaccine or placebo injection. Assay: immunoSEQ multiplex PCR; the TCRdb copy retains only in-frame clones and omits some. The data contain roughly 250,000 clones, around 88% of them singletons. The receptor was derived from a person aged 18-60 years who received the Ad26.COV2.S COVID-19 vaccine or a placebo. This material consisted of peripheral blood, taken in a trial of Ad26.COV2.S vaccine versus placebo. The chain employs TRBV18 and TRBJ1-6; D is unresolved. The CDR3 is CASSPSRGDSPLHF. CDR3 in DNA: TGTGCCAGCTCACCAAGTCGCGGAGATTCACCCCTCCACTTT.